This TCR beta chain originates from a study of Ad26.COV2.S vaccination and SARS-CoV-2 variants. Study-level points and caveats: Recipients of either vaccine or placebo displayed similar breadth of non-spike TCRs. After vaccination, substantial breadth of spike-specific CD8+ and CD4+ responses was reported.

The treatment was: around 19 received Ad26.COV2.S at low or high dose, single or two shots; 5 received placebo; per-sample allocation not given. Sampling occurred on day 63 after the first vaccine or placebo injection. Germline V lookup: CDR1 GTSNPN, CDR2 SVGIG (reference sequence). The CDR3 has 14 residues. J lost 1 base, V lost 2 bases, and 4 bases had no gene match. Sequencing used immunoSEQ multiplex PCR; TCRdb keeps in-frame clones, though not all of them. The sample records some 640,000 clones, 80% to 90% being singletons. This clone was seen a few times. Its target is not known. The sequence was obtained from a person aged 18-60 years who received the Ad26.COV2.S COVID-19 vaccine or a placebo. This sequence joins TRBV30 and TRBJ1-1; 7 bases align to TRBD1. The material sequenced was peripheral blood, taken in a trial of Ad26.COV2.S vaccine versus placebo. In DNA form, the CDR3 reads TGTGCCTGGAGTACGGGACAGCCGAACACTGAAGCTTTCTTT. It is translated as CAWSTGQPNTEAFF.